This T cell receptor beta chain was recorded in a study of OX40 agonist ivuxolimab in advanced cancers. About the research overall: With a range of 23 to 79, age averaged about 58 years, and around 80% were male.

Study findings and constraints: The average count of expanded clones was higher among CD8+ T cells than among CD4+.

The CDR3 sequence is 15 residues long. V lost 2 bases and J lost 5, with 15 bases in between. Germline V gene lookup returns CDR1 MDHEN and CDR2 SYDVKM. Concerning this clone: What it binds is unknown.

TCRdb's table, derived via immunoSEQ multiplex PCR, lists solely in-frame clones and lacks some. The top ten clones hold more than 20% of a sample with 40,000 to 55,000 clones, 85% to 95% of them seen once. The specimen comprised CD4+ or CD8+ T cells sorted from blood, sampled in a trial of the OX40 agonist ivuxolimab. The clonotype originates from an adult with an advanced solid tumor such as melanoma, head and neck, liver or kidney cancer. The chain has TRBV28 and TRBJ1-2; D remains unclear. This CDR3 is CASSLSSGIGYGYTF. CDR3 DNA sequence: TGTGCCAGCAGTTTAAGTTCGGGGATCGGGTATGGCTACACCTTC.